This T cell receptor beta chain was sequenced in a study of CD8+ T cells in alopecia areata. About this clone itself: What it binds is not known.

The treatment was: oral pan-JAK inhibitor, 5-10 mg twice daily. Punch biopsies of lesional scalp, plus peripheral blood, were taken from alopecia areata patients. Sequencing templates came from extracted RNA that was reverse transcribed into cDNA. Clones were read by immunoSEQ multiplex PCR, and TCRdb kept only the in-frame ones, dropping some. The top ten hold about 1.7% of the sample, which has approximately 300,000 clones, roughly 64% seen once. Study results and limitations: In scalp samples, resident alphabeta T cells of normal skin are also sequenced.

With V trimmed by 6 bases and J by 5 bases, 14 bases remained unmatched. Per germline, CDR1 SGDLS and CDR2 YYNGEE. The CDR3 contains 16 residues. The rearrangement joins TRBV9 to TRBJ2-5; 9 positions match TRBD1. The sequenced sample was CD4+ T cells sorted from blood, obtained at week 24, from a patient treated with tofacitinib. The sequence was collected from a human donor with alopecia areata. This CDR3 is CASTRTGQGMRETQYF. CDR3 DNA sequence: TGTGCCAGCACCCGAACCGGACAGGGGATGAGGGAGACCCAGTACTTC.